The present T cell receptor beta chain was sequenced within a study of early T cells in non-severe SARS-CoV-2 infection. Background on the study: Alpha and beta chains were unpaired, from unsorted whole-blood bulk RNA.

The CDR3 length is 15 residues. Trimming left V 4 bases short and J 2 bases short, with 16 bases between. Germline V gene lookup returns CDR1 SQVTM and CDR2 ANQGSEA. MiXCR was run by TCRdb on the 5' RACE reads, yielding one entry per CDR3 protein. The data show some 81,000 distinct CDR3 sequences, roughly 16% seen once. This receptor was identified in an adult who was a healthcare worker with PCR-confirmed SARS-CoV-2 infection or an uninfected control (not recorded which). The sample comprised whole blood. The J gene is TRBJ2-3, the V gene TRBV29-1; possibly TRBD2 for D (6 bases). The CDR3 DNA reads as TGCAGCGTTGGAGGACTAAAAGGATCCACAGATACGCAGTATTTT. Encoded protein: CSVGGLKGSTDTQYF.